A single sample is the source of the 18 T cell receptor beta chains below, sequenced in a study of CD8 T cells in Susac syndrome. RNA in amounts of roughly 0.5 to 1 ug was reverse transcribed with random hexamers. TCRdb used MiXCR to reprocess the immunoSEQ multiplex PCR reads, holding one entry per CDR3 protein. The table has roughly 130,000 distinct CDR3 sequences, roughly 95% seen once. The sequencing sample was made of CD4+ T cells from PBMCs. Source of these receptors: a human donor with multiple sclerosis.

This clonotype was observed a single time. The rearrangement joins TRBV7-3 to TRBJ2-2; D is perhaps TRBD1 (5 bases). Trimming left V 2 bases short and J 3 bases short, with 16 bases between. The V gene's germline CDR1 is SGHTA and CDR2 FQGTGA. The CDR3 has 17 residues. CDR3 nucleotides: TGTGCCAGCAGCTTAGCGCCCCTAGGGGTGGACACCGGGGAGCTGTTTTTT. Translation gives CASSLAPLGVDTGELFF.

The chain combines TRBV27 with TRBJ1-2; D might be TRBD1 (5 bases). Trimming cost V 3 bases and J 1 base, with 15 bases left between them. This CDR3 spans 16 amino acids. Germline CDR1 and CDR2: MNHEY and SMNVEV (reference sequence). DNA of the CDR3: TGTGCCAGCAGTTTCAAACGGGGGAGGGATAACTATGGCTACACCTTC. Amino acid sequence: CASSFKRGRDNYGYTF.

The chain employs TRBV7-9 and TRBJ2-3, with 10 bases aligning to TRBD2. V dropped 6 bases and J dropped 5; count of bases not matched to a gene: 5. The length of the CDR3 is 14 residues. CDR1 and CDR2 (germline): SEHNR, FQNEAQ (reference sequence). The CDR3 DNA reads TGTGCCAGCAGACCCGGACTAGCGGTAGATACGCAGTATTTT. Protein sequence: CASRPGLAVDTQYF.

This chain joins TRBV5-1 and TRBJ1-2; the D is unclear. CDR1 and CDR2 (germline): SGHRS, YFSETQ. V was pared by 1 base and J by 2 bases, with 6 bases between. This CDR3 is built from 13 residues. Here the CDR3 reads CASSLMQNYGYTF. The CDR3 bases are TGCGCCAGCAGCTTGATGCAAAACTATGGCTACACCTTC.

The genes are TRBV6-2 or TRBV6-3 and TRBJ2-1; TRBD1 matches at 7 bases. The CDR3 loop spans 15 amino acids. Germline V gene lookup returns CDR1 MNHEY and CDR2 SVGEGT. J lost 5 bases, V lost 5 bases, and 9 bases had no gene match. The CDR3 is CASSDRAGGHNEQFF. CDR3 nucleotide sequence: TGTGCCAGCAGTGACCGGGCAGGGGGACACAATGAGCAGTTCTTC.

The chain carries TRBV30 and TRBJ2-1; 13 bases line up with TRBD2. This CDR3 has 15 amino acids. The J segment lost 5 bases and the V segment lost 3 bases, leaving 4 bases of the junction unmatched. In germline, CDR1 is GTSNPN, CDR2 SVGIG (reference sequence). As DNA, the CDR3 is TGTGCCTGGAGGGAACTAGCGGGGGGGCACAATGAGCAGTTCTTC. This encodes CAWRELAGGHNEQFF.

This rearrangement joins TRBV11-3 to TRBJ1-1, with no clear D. Trimming removed 0 bases at V and 6 bases at J, with 8 bases between. Germline V gene sequence: CDR1 SGHNT, CDR2 YENEEA. CDR3 length: 13 amino acids. CDR3 bases: TGTGCCAGCAGCTTAGATACAGCGGCTGAAGCTTTCTTT. As protein: CASSLDTAAEAFF.

The CDR3 sequence is CASSPRQGLKDGYTF. For the CDR3, the DNA is TGTGCCAGCAGTCCCCGACAGGGGTTAAAGGATGGCTACACCTTC. This chain connects TRBV27 to TRBJ1-2, with 8 bases lining up with TRBD1. After removal of 5 bases from V and 6 bases from J, the junction contained 11 bases not matched to a gene. Germline CDR1 is MNHEY and CDR2 is SMNVEV (reference sequence). This CDR3 region has 15 residues.

This chain joins TRBV30 and TRBJ1-2; possibly TRBD1 for D (5 bases). Trimming removed 1 base from V and 5 bases from J, with 14 bases in between. CDR3 size: 14 residues. Germline V gene lookup returns CDR1 GTSNPN and CDR2 SVGIG (reference sequence). In nucleotides, the CDR3 is TGTGCCTGGAGTGGAGGACACGGAGGATATGGCTACACCTTC. It specifies CAWSGGHGGYGYTF.

The chain is built from TRBV20-1 and TRBJ1-1; the D gene is possibly TRBD1 (5 bases). The CDR3 sequence is 12 residues long. Germline V lookup: CDR1 DFQATT, CDR2 SNEGSKA (reference sequence). V lost 5 bases to trimming and J lost 4 bases, with 11 bases between them. The CDR3 sequence is CSALSGGTEAFF. In nucleotides, the CDR3 is TGCAGTGCTCTATCCGGGGGCACTGAAGCTTTCTTT.

Turning to this clonotype: One junction end disagrees with the germline gene, perhaps due to a read error. V is TRBV20-1 and J is TRBJ2-5; D might be TRBD2 (6 bases). CDR3 length equals 10 residues. From germline, CDR1 is DFQATT and CDR2 SNEGSKA (reference sequence). The CDR3 DNA reads as TGTAGCGGCCGCGAGCGGACCCAGTACTTC. It translates to CSGRERTQYF.

V and J are TRBV9 and TRBJ2-3; D ambiguous. The CDR3 is made up of 18 amino acids. Germline values: CDR1 SGDLS, CDR2 YYNGEE. V lost 0 bases to trimming and J lost 2 bases, with 19 bases between them. DNA of the CDR3: TGTGCCAGCAGCGTAGAATTAATGGACGGATTCGCCACAGATACGCAGTATTTT. Its protein product is CASSVELMDGFATDTQYF.

The chain carries TRBV2 and TRBJ2-7, with TRBD1 matching 8 bases. J lost 9 bases, V lost 5 bases, and 9 bases had no gene match. The CDR3 consists of 13 residues. The germline V gene encodes CDR1 SNHLY and CDR2 FYNNEI. CDR3 in amino acids: CASSRDRPAGQYF. The CDR3 region has the DNA TGTGCCAGCAGTAGGGACAGGCCCGCGGGGCAGTACTTC.

V is TRBV12-3 or TRBV12-4 and J is TRBJ1-2, with TRBD1 matching over 7 bases. The CDR3 consists of 13 residues. The V segment lost 6 bases and the J segment 7 bases; nucleotides outside the gene matches: 8. The CDR3 region is CASRVQGLSGYTF. CDR3 nucleotides: TGTGCCAGCAGGGTACAGGGGCTGAGTGGCTACACCTTC.

The chain couples TRBV7-9 to TRBJ1-4, with a possible D match to TRBD1 (5 bases). Germline V CDR1 and CDR2: SEHNR, FQNEAQ (reference sequence). This CDR3 comprises 16 residues. Trimming left V 5 bases short and J 4 bases short, with 17 bases between. The CDR3 is CASSPSAGRSNEKLFF. The DNA of the CDR3 is TGTGCCAGCAGCCCGTCGGCAGGGCGAAGTAATGAAAAACTGTTTTTT.

This chain uses TRBV2 with TRBJ1-4; the D is unclear. Germline V CDR1 and CDR2: SNHLY, FYNNEI. The V end was cut by 11 bases, the J end by 0 bases, with 10 bases between. The CDR3 spans 13 residues. The CDR3 DNA follows: TGTGCCGTGACTTTTGCAACTAATGAAAAACTGTTTTTT. Protein sequence: CAVTFATNEKLFF.

In nucleotides, the CDR3 is TGTGCCACCTCAGGGTCGGGACTAGCGGGAGTGACCTACGAGCAGTACTTC. Protein product: CATSGSGLAGVTYEQYF. The rearrangement links TRBV28 to TRBJ2-7, with 14 bases fitting TRBD2. The V gene's germline CDR1 is MDHEN and CDR2 SYDVKM. This CDR3 comprises 17 residues. V lost 10 bases to trimming and J lost 2 bases; unmatched junction nucleotides: 13.

This chain joins TRBV29-1 and TRBJ2-1, with D hard to call. Per germline, CDR1 SQVTM and CDR2 ANQGSEA. The ends were cut back, 4 bases at V and 8 bases at J, with 12 bases in the middle. The CDR3 runs to 12 residues. The CDR3 DNA reads as TGCAGCGTTGTTAAGGGAAAGGATGAGCAGTTCTTC. Translating it yields CSVVKGKDEQFF.